Described below is a single TCR beta chain sequence and its context. Many counts were recorded for this clonotype. The antigen this receptor binds is unknown. No base quality values were provided; no much bigger clone lies one nucleotide off. This record belongs to a study of regulatory T cells in long-lasting Graves disease (dated by TCRdb to the early 2020s). Study-level background: In the newly diagnosed Graves' disease group, patients had been taking antithyroid drugs for less than 3 months. Patients with persistent Graves' disease were compared with patients with newly diagnosed Graves' disease using TCR sequencing and RNA sequencing of peripheral blood. A total of 33 samples were covered by TCR sequencing, comprising 13 persistent and about 20 newly diagnosed Graves' disease patients. The study took place in China and was registered as a clinical trial. The paper as a whole reports these results and caveats: Only the TCR beta chain was sequenced and analyzed. Preferential use of TRBV28, TRBJ1-2 and TRBJ2-5 was observed in persistent disease, whereas TRBV20-1 and TRBJ2-1 were favored in newly diagnosed disease. More public clonotypes were shared among persistent patients (2,741) than among newly diagnosed patients (approximately 930). Compared with newly diagnosed patients, persistent Graves' disease patients had lower TCR Shannon entropy and fewer highly expanded clones, which suggests clonal expansion. As a limitation, the authors acknowledged that the small sample size may reduce accuracy. Because the primary lesion, thyroid tissue, could not be accessed, the study looked at peripheral blood alone.

V lost 0 bases and J lost 4 bases; the stretch between them is 15 bases long. The CDR3 has 16 amino acids, counting the end cysteine and phenylalanine. CDR3 DNA is the only sequence kept; it has 48 bases, read in frame from the first base. According to the germline V gene, CDR1 reads MNHNS and CDR2 reads SASEGT. The meaning of the sample's time point label: newly diagnosed GD, antithyroid drugs for less than 3 months. RNA was extracted from PBMCs in TRIzol for both TCR sequencing and RNA sequencing. The diagnosis of Graves' disease was made according to American Thyroid Association guidelines. Patients were recruited from an endocrinology department in Xi'an, China. Each patient gave about 8.1 milliliters of peripheral blood, collected in an EDTA anticoagulant tube. Ficoll Paque Plus density gradient separation was used to isolate PBMCs, and no additional T cell sorting was done. An Agilent 2100 Bioanalyzer and agarose gel were used to assess RNA quality, and a NanoDrop 2000 was used to measure RNA concentration.

The library was generated by multiplex PCR. Sequencing used an Illumina HiSeq 4000. TCR beta libraries were built with iRepertoire HTBI primers and Arm-PCR amplification of CDR3 regions. Before sequencing, the PCR products underwent gel purification. The source study handled its data this way. Gene usage analysis of CDR3 amino acid clonotypes relied on the roughly 58 TRBV and 14 TRBJ segments identified across samples. COPE and FqMerger were used to merge filtered high-quality paired reads into contigs. BLAST was used to align contigs to the IMGT TRBV, TRBD and TRBJ reference genes, and CDR3 was defined following IMGT. Highly expanded clones were defined as clonotypes with a frequency above 0.1%. Shannon entropy was used to measure repertoire diversity, and the Gini coefficient was used to measure V-J evenness. A clonotype was considered public if more than one individual shared it. TCRdb redid the processing of the public reads, applying fastp at Q25 and MiXCR, and retained in-frame beta chains. Rows matching on CDR3 protein sequence are summarized as one entry with the most common DNA and genes. The V and J calls were not made by the authors but by TCRdb's processing. The sample yields 350,000 to 500,000 distinct CDR3 sequences; less than 20% were counted once. The biggest ten clones account for less than 30% of the sample.

These data also formed part of another study, on T cells in Graves' hyperthyroidism and ophthalmopathy. The second study reports: Stable Graves' hyperthyroidism was defined as no progression to ophthalmopathy during 18 months of follow-up. Hyperthyroidism patients were newly diagnosed, had a disease duration of under 2 months, and were aged 18 to 65 years. Exclusion was applied to patients with uncontrolled infections, other autoimmune diseases, pregnancy or lactation. Diagnoses were based on clinical symptoms, serum thyroxine and TRAb, thyroid ultrasound and orbital computed tomography. The first round of RT-PCR for the TCR CDR3 was performed with the HTBI primer set and the Qiagen OneStep RT-PCR kit. Most expanded thyroid clonotypes (frequency above 0.001) were also detected in blood, a finding suggesting that blood repertoires may reflect thyroid immune responses. Ophthalmopathy was separated from stable hyperthyroidism by a 13 V-J signature model, with approximately 85% sensitivity and approximately 81% specificity obtained in cross-validation and 80%/75% obtained in testing. During validation, the model predicted progression to ophthalmopathy a median of approximately six months ahead of onset, with around 65% sensitivity and roughly 72% specificity. To identify TCR V-J signatures that set the groups apart, the researchers used a discovery cohort of 95 to 100 patients, made up of roughly 45 with Graves' ophthalmopathy and some 58 with stable Graves' hyperthyroidism. Prospective prediction of ophthalmopathy was tested in an independent validation cohort consisting of some 20 hyperthyroidism patients and some 15 patients who later progressed to ophthalmopathy. The 75 to 100 discovery patients were randomly split 7:3 into training and test sets. In about 6 Graves' hyperthyroidism patients, the study also compared T-cell repertoires from thyroid tissue with T-cell repertoires from blood. Following sampling, methimazole starting at 30 mg daily was given to hyperthyroidism patients, and high-dose intravenous methylprednisolone was given to ophthalmopathy patients. A second multiplex PCR round built the libraries, followed by size selection and purification. The libraries were sequenced on an Illumina HiSeq2000 using paired-end 100 bp reads. SOAPnuke was used to process the raw data, removing reads that contained adapters or uncalled bases, had a mean Phred below 15, or lacked an exact match to the constant primer or identifier. COPE v1.2.5 was used to merge high-quality paired reads, and clonotypes were defined as unique nucleotide sequences. MiTCR v1.1 was used to align clonotypes to the IMGT TRBV, TRBD and TRBJ reference segments. Only V-J combinations with frequency above 0.0001, covering about 99% of repertoires, were analysed. The TCS score was defined as the ratio of F50 (clonal expansion) to E x V (chaos), calculated using BLOSUM62-based TCRdist between CDR3 peptides within each V-J. Welch's t-statistics and random forest reduced approximately 520 V-J features to under 15, which were used in a naive Bayes classifier (R e1071). No statistical method was used to fix the sample size in advance, and group allocation was not hidden from the investigators. According to the paper, TCR Vbeta CDR3 sequencing was carried out on about 140 peripheral blood samples, which came from fewer than 50 ophthalmopathy, 75 or so hyperthyroidism and roughly 17 progressor patients.

The receptor was derived from a woman in her late teens or twenties with Graves disease. Donor details come from another sample of the same person, matched by shared clones. This material consisted of peripheral blood mononuclear cells (PBMCs), taken at new diagnosis, from a patient treated with antithyroid drugs. The chain was built from TRBV6-1 and TRBJ1-2; the D gene is unclear. The sequenced DNA is TGTGCCAGCAGTGAAGCTATCGCAGGCCGTGGCTATGGCTACACCTTC. Translation gives CASSEAIAGRGYGYTF.